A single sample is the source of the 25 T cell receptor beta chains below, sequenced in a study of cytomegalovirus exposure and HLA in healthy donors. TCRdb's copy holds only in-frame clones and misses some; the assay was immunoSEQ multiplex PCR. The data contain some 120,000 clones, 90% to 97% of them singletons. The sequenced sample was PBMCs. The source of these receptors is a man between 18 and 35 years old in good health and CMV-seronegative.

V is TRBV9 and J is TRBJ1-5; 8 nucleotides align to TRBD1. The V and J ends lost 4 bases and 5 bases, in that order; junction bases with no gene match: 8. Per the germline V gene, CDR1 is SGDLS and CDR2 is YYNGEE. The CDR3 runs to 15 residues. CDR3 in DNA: TGTGCCAGCAGCTACGGACAGGGCAAGGATCAGCCCCAGCATTTT. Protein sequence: CASSYGQGKDQPQHF.

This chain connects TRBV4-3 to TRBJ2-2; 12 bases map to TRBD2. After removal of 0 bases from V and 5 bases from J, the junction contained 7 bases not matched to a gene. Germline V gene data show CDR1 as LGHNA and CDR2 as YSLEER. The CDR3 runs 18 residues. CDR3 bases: TGCGCCAGCAGCCAAGAAAGACTAGCGGGAGTTTGGACCGGGGAGCTGTTTTTT. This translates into CASSQERLAGVWTGELFF.

For the CDR3, the DNA is TGTGCCAGCAGAGACAGGGCTACCTACAATGAGCAGTTCTTC. It translates to CASRDRATYNEQFF. The gene calls are TRBV27 and TRBJ2-1; 7 bases are a match to TRBD1. V lost 6 bases, J lost 2 bases, and 4 bases stayed unmatched. The germline CDR1 and CDR2 sequences are MNHEY and SMNVEV (reference sequence). This CDR3 is 14 amino acids long.

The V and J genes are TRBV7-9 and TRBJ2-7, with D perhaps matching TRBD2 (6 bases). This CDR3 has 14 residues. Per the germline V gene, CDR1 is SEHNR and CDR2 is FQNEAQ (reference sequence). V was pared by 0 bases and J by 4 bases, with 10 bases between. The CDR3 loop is CASSLAGGEYEQYF. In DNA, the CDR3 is TGTGCCAGCAGCTTAGCGGGGGGAGAGTACGAGCAGTACTTC.

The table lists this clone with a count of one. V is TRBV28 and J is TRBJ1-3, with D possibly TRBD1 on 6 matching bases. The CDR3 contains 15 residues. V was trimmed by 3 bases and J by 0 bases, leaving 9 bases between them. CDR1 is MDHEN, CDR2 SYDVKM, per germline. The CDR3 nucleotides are TGTGCCAGCAGTTTCAGGGGCAGCTCTGGAAACACCATATATTTT. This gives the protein CASSFRGSSGNTIYF.

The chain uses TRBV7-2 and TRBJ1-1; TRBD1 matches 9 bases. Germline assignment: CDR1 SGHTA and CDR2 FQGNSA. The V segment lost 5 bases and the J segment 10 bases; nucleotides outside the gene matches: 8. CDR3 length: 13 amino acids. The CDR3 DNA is TGTGCCAGCAGCCAAGGGACAGGGCTGACAGCTTTCTTT. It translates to CASSQGTGLTAFF.

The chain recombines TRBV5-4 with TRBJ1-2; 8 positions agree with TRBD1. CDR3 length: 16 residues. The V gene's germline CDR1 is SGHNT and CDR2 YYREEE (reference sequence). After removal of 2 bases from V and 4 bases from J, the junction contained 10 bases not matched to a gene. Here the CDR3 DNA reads TGTGCCAGCAGCTTTGGGGGCAGGGGGCATAGCTATGGCTACACCTTC. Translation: CASSFGGRGHSYGYTF.

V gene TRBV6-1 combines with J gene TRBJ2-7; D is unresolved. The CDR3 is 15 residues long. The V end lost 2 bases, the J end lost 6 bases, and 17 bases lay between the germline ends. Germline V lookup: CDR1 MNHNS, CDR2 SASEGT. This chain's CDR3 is CASSEQVPPLSEQYF. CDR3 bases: TGTGCCAGCAGTGAACAGGTACCCCCTTTGTCCGAGCAGTACTTC.

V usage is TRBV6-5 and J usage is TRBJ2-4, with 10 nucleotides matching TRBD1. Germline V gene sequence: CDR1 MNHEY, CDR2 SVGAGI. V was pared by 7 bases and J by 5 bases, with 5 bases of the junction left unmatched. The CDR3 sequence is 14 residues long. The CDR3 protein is CASTRGQGENIQYF. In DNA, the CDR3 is TGTGCCAGCACCCGTGGACAGGGGGAAAACATTCAGTACTTC.

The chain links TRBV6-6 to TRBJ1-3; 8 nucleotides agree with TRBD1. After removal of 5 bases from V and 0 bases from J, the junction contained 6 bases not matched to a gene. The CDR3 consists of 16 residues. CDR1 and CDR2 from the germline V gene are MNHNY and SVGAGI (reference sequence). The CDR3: CASSLNDRGSGNTIYF. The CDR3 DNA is TGTGCCAGCAGTCTGAACGACAGGGGCTCTGGAAACACCATATATTTT.

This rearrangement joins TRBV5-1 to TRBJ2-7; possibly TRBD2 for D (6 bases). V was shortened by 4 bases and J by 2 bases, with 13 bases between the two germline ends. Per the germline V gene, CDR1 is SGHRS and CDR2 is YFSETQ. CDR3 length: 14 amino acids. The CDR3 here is CASSIGGKAYEQYF. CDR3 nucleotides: TGCGCCAGCAGCATCGGGGGTAAGGCCTACGAGCAGTACTTC.

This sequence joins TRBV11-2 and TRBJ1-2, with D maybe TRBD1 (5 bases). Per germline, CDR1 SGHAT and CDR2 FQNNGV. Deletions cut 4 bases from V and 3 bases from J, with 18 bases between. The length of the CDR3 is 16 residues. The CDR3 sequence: CASSSQGVYIDYGYTF. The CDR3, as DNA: TGTGCCAGCAGCTCCCAGGGCGTGTATATAGACTATGGCTACACCTTC.

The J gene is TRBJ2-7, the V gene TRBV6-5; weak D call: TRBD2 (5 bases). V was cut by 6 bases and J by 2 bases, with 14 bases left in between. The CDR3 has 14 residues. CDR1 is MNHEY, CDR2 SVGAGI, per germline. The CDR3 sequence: CASRRPGSPYEQYF. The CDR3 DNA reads TGTGCCAGCAGACGACCGGGGTCCCCCTACGAGCAGTACTTC.

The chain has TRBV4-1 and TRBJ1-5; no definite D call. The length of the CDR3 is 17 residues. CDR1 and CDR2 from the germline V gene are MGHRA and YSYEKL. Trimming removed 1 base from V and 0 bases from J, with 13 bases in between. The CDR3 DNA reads TGCGCCAGCAGCCAAGGCGCAGGATCTCCTAGCAATCAGCCCCAGCATTTT. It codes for CASSQGAGSPSNQPQHF.

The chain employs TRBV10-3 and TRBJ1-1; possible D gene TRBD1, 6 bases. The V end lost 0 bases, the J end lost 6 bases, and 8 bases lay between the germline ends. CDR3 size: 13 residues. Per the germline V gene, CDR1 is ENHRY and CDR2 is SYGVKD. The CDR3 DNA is TGTGCCATCAGTGAGTCAGACAGGCCTGAAGCTTTCTTT. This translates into CAISESDRPEAFF.

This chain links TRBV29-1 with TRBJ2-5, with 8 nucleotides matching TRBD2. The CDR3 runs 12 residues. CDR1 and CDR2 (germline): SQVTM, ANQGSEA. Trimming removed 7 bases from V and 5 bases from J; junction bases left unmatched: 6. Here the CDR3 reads CSASGGGETQYF. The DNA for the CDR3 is TGCAGCGCGTCGGGAGGGGGGGAGACCCAGTACTTC.

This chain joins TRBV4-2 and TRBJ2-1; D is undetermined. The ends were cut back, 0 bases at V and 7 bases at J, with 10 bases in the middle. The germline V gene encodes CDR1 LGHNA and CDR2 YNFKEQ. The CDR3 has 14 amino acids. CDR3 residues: CASSQDLVGNEQFF. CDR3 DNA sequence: TGTGCCAGCAGCCAAGATCTAGTGGGTAATGAGCAGTTCTTC.

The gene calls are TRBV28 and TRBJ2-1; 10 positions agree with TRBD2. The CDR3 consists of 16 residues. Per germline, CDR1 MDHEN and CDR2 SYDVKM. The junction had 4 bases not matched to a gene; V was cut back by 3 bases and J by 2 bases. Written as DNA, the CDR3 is TGTGCCAGCAGTTTCAGAGCGGGAGGGACCTACAATGAGCAGTTCTTC. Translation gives CASSFRAGGTYNEQFF. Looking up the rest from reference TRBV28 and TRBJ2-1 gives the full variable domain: DVKVTQSSRYLVKRTGEKVFLECVQDMDHENMFWYRQDPGLGLRLIYFSYDVKMKEKGDIPEGYSVSREKKERFSLILESASTNQTSMYLCASSFRAGGTYNEQFFGPGTRLTVL.

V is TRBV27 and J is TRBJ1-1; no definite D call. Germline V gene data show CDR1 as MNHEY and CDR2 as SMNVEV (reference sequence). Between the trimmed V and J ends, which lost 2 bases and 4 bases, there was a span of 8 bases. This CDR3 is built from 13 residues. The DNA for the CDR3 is TGTGCCAGCAGTTTACGGTCTGCCACTGAAGCTTTCTTT. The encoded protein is CASSLRSATEAFF.

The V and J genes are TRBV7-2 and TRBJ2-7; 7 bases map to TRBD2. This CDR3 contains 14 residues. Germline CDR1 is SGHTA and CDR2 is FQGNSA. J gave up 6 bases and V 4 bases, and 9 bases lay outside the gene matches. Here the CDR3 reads CASSSQAGVGEQYF. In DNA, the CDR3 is TGTGCCAGCAGCTCCCAGGCGGGAGTGGGCGAGCAGTACTTC.

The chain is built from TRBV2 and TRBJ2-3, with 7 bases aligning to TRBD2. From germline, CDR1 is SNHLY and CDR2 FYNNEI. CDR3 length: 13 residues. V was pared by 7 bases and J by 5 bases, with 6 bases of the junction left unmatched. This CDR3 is CASMERERDTQYF. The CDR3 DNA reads TGTGCCAGCATGGAGCGGGAAAGAGATACGCAGTATTTT.

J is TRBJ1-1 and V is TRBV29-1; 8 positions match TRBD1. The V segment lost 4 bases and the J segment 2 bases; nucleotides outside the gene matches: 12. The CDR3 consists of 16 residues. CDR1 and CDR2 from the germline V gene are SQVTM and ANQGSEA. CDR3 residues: CSVGQGPYSVNTEAFF. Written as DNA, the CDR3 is TGCAGCGTTGGACAGGGGCCCTACTCGGTAAACACTGAAGCTTTCTTT.

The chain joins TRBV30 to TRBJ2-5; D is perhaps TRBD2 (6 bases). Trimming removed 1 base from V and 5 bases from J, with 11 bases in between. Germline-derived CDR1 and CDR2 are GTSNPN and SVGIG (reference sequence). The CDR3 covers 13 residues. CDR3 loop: CAWSAGTSETQYF. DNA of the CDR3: TGTGCCTGGAGTGCCGGGACTTCGGAGACCCAGTACTTC.

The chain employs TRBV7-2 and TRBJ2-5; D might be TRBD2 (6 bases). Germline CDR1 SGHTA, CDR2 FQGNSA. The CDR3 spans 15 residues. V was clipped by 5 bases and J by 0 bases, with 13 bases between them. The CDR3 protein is CASSPARGYQETQYF. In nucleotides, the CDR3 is TGTGCCAGCAGCCCCGCGCGGGGATACCAAGAGACCCAGTACTTC.

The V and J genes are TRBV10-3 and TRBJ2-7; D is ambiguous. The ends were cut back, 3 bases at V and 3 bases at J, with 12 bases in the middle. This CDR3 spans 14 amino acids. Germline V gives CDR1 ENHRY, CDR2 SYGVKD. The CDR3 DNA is TGTGCCATCAGTGAAAAGAAGCGATACTACGAGCAGTACTTC. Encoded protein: CAISEKKRYYEQYF.